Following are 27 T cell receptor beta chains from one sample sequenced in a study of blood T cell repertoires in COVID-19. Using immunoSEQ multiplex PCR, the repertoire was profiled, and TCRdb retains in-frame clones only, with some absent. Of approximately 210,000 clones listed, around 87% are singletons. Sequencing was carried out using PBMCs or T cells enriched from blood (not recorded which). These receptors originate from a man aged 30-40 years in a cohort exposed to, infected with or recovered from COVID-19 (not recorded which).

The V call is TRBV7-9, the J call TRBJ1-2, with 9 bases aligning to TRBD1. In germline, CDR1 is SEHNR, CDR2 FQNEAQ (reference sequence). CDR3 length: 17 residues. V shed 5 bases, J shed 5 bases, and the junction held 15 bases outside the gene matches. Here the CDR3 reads CASSGTRDRVGDYGYTF. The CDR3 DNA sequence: TGTGCCAGCAGCGGTACCCGGGACAGGGTTGGGGATTATGGCTACACCTTC.

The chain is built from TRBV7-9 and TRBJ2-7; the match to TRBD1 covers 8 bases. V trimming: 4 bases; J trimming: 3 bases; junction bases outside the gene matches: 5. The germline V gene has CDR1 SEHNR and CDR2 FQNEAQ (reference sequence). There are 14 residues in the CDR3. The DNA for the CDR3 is TGTGCCAGCAGCTCAGGGGGCGCCGGCTACGAGCAGTACTTC. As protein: CASSSGGAGYEQYF. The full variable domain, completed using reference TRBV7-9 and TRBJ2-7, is DTGVSQNPRHKITKRGQNVTFRCDPISEHNRLYWYRQTLGQGPEFLTYFQNEAQLEKSRLLSDRFSAERPKGSFSTLEIQRTEQGDSAMYLCASSSGGAGYEQYFGPGTRLTVT.

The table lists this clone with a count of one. The CDR3 protein is CASSLAVSGSGDEQFF. CDR3 nucleotides: TGCGCCAGCAGCTTGGCCGTCTCGGGTTCGGGAGATGAGCAGTTCTTC. This chain joins TRBV5-1 and TRBJ2-1, with a tentative D call TRBD2 (6 bases). Germline CDR1 and CDR2: SGHRS and YFSETQ. There are 16 residues in the CDR3. V lost 0 bases and J lost 8, with 18 bases in between.

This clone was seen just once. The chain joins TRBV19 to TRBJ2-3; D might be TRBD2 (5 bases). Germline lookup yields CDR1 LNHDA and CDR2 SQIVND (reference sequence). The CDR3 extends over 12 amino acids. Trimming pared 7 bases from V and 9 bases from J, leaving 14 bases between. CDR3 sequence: CASTSVEATQYF. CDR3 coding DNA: TGTGCCAGTACCTCCGTGGAGGCGACGCAGTATTTT.

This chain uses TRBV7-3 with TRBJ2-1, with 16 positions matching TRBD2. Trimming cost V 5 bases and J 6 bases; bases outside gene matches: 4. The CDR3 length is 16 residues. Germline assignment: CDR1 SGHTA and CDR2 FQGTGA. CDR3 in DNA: TGTGCCAGCAGCAGGGGACTAGCGGGAGGGACCAATGAGCAGTTCTTC. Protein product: CASSRGLAGGTNEQFF.

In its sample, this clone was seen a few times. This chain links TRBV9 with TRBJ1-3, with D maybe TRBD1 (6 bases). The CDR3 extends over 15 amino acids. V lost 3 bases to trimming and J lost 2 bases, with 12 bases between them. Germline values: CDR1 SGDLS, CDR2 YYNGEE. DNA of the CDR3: TGTGCCAGCAGCGCTACAGGGACGGCTGGAAACACCATATATTTT. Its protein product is CASSATGTAGNTIYF. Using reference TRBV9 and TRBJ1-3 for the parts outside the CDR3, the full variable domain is DSGVTQTPKHLITATGQRVTLRCSPRSGDLSVYWYQQSLDQGLQFLIQYYNGEERAKGNILERFSAQQFPDLHSELNLSSLELGDSALYFCASSATGTAGNTIYFGEGSWLTVV.

The CDR3 sequence: CASSMGQNTEAFF. CDR3 nucleotide sequence: TGTGCCAGCTCAATGGGACAAAACACTGAAGCTTTCTTT. The gene calls are TRBV18 and TRBJ1-1; possibly TRBD1 for D (6 bases). Trimming shortened V by 5 bases and J by 2 bases, and 9 bases separated the two germline ends. The V gene's germline CDR1 is KGHSH and CDR2 LQKENI. This CDR3 is built from 13 residues.

The CDR3 region has the DNA TGTGCCAGTAGTTCACGGGGGACTGAAGCTTTCTTT. Protein product: CASSSRGTEAFF. The chain couples TRBV19 to TRBJ1-1; D perhaps matches TRBD1 (5 bases). The V end was cut by 5 bases, the J end by 5 bases, with 9 bases between. The CDR3 is made up of 12 amino acids. Germline V lookup: CDR1 LNHDA, CDR2 SQIVND (reference sequence).

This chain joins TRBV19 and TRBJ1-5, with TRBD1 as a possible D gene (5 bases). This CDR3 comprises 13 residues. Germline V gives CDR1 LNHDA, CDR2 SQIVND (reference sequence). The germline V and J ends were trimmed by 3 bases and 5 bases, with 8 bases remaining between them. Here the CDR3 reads CASSMLGHQPQHF. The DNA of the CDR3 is TGTGCCAGTAGTATGCTGGGGCATCAGCCCCAGCATTTT.

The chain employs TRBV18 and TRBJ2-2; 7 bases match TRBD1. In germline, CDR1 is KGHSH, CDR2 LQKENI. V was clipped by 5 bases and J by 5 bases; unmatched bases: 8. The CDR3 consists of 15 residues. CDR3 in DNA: TGTGCCAGCTCAGGGACAGCTTCTTCTACCGGGGAGCTGTTTTTT. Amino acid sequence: CASSGTASSTGELFF.

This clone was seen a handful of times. CDR3 residues: CAIRQYEQYF. CDR3 coding DNA: TGTGCCATCAGACAATACGAGCAGTACTTC. The chain combines TRBV10-3 with TRBJ2-7, with unresolved D. The CDR3 totals 10 residues. Germline V gene sequence: CDR1 ENHRY, CDR2 SYGVKD. V lost 6 bases and J 4 bases, leaving 4 bases between the germline ends.

CDR3 sequence reads: CASSRHRGANTGELFF. The CDR3 DNA sequence: TGTGCCAGCAGCCGGCACAGGGGTGCGAACACCGGGGAGCTGTTTTTT. This chain links TRBV14 with TRBJ2-2; 7 positions agree with TRBD1. After removal of 4 bases from V and 0 bases from J, the junction contained 5 bases not matched to a gene. The length of the CDR3 is 16 residues. In germline, CDR1 is SGHDN, CDR2 FVKESK.

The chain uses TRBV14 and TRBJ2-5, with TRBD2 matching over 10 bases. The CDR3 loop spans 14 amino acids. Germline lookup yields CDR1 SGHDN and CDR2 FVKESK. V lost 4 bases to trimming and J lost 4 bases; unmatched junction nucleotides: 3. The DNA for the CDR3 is TGTGCCAGCAGCCCGGGACTAGCGCCAGAGACCCAGTACTTC. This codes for CASSPGLAPETQYF.

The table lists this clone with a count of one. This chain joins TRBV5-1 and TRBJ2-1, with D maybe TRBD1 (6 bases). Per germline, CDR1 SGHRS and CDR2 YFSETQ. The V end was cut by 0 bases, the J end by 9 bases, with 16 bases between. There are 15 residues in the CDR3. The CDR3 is CASSLADATGSEQFF. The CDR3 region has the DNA TGCGCCAGCAGCTTGGCCGACGCCACAGGGAGTGAGCAGTTCTTC.

This chain's CDR3 is CASSLGRGVNTEAFF. Here the CDR3 DNA reads TGTGCCAGCAGCTTGGGCAGGGGGGTTAACACTGAAGCTTTCTTT. This chain uses TRBV5-4 with TRBJ1-1, with 7 bases aligning to TRBD1. The length of the CDR3 is 15 residues. The ends lost 0 bases at V and 2 bases at J; junction bases unmatched: 4. Germline V gene data show CDR1 as SGHNT and CDR2 as YYREEE (reference sequence).

The CDR3 region is CASNTGTGYYGYTF. CDR3 nucleotide sequence: TGTGCCAGCAACACCGGGACAGGGTACTATGGCTACACCTTC. The rearrangement links TRBV7-9 to TRBJ1-2; 9 bases line up with TRBD1. The ends lost 7 bases at V and 3 bases at J; junction bases unmatched: 6. The CDR3 has 14 residues. Germline CDR1 SEHNR, CDR2 FQNEAQ (reference sequence). The full variable domain, in which reference TRBV7-9 and TRBJ1-2 provide the parts outside the CDR3, is DTGVSQNPRHKITKRGQNVTFRCDPISEHNRLYWYRQTLGQGPEFLTYFQNEAQLEKSRLLSDRFSAERPKGSFSTLEIQRTEQGDSAMYLCASNTGTGYYGYTFGSGTRLTVV.

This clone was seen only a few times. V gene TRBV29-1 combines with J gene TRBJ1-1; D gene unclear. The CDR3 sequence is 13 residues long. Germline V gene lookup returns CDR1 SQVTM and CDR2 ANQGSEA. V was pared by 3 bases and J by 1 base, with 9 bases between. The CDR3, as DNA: TGCAGCGTTGACGCCGGGAGGAACACTGAAGCTTTCTTT. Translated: CSVDAGRNTEAFF.

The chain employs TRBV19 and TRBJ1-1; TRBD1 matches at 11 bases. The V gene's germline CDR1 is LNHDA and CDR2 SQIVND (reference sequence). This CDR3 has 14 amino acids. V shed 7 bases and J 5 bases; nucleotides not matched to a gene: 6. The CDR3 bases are TGTGCCAGTAAGGACAGGGGGCAGGGTACTGAAGCTTTCTTT. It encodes CASKDRGQGTEAFF.

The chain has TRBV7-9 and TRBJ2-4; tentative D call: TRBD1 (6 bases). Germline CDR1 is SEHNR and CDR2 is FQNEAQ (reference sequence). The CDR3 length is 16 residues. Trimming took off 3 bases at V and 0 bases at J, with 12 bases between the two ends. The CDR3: CASSLQGNLAKNIQYF. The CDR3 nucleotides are TGTGCCAGCAGCTTGCAGGGGAACTTAGCCAAAAACATTCAGTACTTC.

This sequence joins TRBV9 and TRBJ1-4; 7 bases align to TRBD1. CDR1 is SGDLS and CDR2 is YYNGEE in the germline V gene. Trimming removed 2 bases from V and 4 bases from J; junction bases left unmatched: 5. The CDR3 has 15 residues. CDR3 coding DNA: TGTGCCAGCAGCGTCGGTTCAGGGGGTAATGAAAAACTGTTTTTT. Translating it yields CASSVGSGGNEKLFF.

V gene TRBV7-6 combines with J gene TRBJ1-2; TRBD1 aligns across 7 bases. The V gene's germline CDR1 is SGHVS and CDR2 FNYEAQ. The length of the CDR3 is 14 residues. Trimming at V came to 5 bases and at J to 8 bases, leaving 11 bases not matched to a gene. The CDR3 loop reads CASSEYGTDDGYTF. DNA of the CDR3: TGTGCCAGCAGCGAGTATGGGACAGACGACGGCTACACCTTC.

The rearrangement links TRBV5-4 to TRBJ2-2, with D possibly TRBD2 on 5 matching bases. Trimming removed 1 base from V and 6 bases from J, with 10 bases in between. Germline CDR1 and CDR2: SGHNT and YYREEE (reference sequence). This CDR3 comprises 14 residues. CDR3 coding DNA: TGTGCCAGCAGCTTGTTGAGGAGGCCCGGGGAGCTGTTTTTT. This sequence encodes CASSLLRRPGELFF.

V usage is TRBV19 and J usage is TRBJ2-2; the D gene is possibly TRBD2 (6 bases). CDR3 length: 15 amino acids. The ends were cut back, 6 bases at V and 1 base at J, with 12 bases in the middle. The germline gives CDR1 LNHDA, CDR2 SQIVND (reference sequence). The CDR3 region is CASRKGRGNTGELFF. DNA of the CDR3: TGTGCCAGTAGGAAGGGGCGGGGGAACACCGGGGAGCTGTTTTTT.

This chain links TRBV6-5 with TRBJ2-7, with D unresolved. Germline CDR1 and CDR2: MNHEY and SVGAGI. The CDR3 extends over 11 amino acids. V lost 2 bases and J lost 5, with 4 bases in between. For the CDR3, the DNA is TGTGCCAGCAGTTACCAAAACGAGCAGTACTTC. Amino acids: CASSYQNEQYF.

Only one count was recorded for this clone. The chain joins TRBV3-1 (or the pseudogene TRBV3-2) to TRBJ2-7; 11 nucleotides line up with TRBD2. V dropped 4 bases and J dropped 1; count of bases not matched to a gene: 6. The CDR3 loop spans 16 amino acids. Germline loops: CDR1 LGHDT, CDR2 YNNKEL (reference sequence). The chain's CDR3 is CASSRRTSGPSYEQYF. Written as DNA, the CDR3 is TGTGCCAGCAGCCGCCGGACTAGCGGGCCTTCCTACGAGCAGTACTTC.

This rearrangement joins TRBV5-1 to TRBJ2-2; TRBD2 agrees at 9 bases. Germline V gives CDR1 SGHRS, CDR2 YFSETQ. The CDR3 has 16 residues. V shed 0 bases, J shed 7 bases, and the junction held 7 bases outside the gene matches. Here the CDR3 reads CASSLGSGRSIGELFF. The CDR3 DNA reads TGCGCCAGCAGCTTGGGTAGCGGGAGATCTATCGGGGAGCTGTTTTTT.

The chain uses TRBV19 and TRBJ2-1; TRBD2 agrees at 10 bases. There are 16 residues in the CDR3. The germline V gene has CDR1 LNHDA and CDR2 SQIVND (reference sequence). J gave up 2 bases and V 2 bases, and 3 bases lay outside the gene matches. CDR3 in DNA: TGTGCCAGTAGTATAAGACTAGCGGGTACCTACAATGAGCAGTTCTTC. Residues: CASSIRLAGTYNEQFF.